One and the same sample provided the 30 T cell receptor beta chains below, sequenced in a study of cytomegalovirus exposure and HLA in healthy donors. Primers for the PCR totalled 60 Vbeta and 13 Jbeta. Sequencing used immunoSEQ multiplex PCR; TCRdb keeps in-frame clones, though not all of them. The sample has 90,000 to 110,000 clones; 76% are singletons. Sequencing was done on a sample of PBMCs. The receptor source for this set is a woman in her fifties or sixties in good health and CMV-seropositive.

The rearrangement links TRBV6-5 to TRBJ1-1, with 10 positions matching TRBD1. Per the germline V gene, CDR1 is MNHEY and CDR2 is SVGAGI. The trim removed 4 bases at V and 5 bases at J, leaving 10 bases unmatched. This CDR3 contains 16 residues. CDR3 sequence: CASSLGRQGAKTEAFF. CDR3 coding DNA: TGTGCCAGCAGTTTGGGTAGACAGGGGGCGAAAACTGAAGCTTTCTTT.

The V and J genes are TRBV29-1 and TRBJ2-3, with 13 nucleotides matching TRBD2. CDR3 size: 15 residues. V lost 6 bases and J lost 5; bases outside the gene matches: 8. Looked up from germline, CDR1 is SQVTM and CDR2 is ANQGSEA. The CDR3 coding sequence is TGCAGCGTGGGTCCCGGACTAGCGGGGGTAGATACGCAGTATTTT. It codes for CSVGPGLAGVDTQYF.

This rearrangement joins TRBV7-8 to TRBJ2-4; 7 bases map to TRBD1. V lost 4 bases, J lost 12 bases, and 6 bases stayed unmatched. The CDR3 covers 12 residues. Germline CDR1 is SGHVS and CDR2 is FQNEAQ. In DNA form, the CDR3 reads TGTGCCAGCAGCTCAACCCGGGACAGTCAGTACTTC. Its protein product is CASSSTRDSQYF.

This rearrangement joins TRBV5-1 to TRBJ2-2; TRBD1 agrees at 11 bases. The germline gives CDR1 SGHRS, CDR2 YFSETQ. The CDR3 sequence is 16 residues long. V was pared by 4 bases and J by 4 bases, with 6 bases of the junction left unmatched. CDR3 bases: TGCGCCAGCAGCGCCGGGACAGGGGGGAGCACCGGGGAGCTGTTTTTT. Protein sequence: CASSAGTGGSTGELFF.

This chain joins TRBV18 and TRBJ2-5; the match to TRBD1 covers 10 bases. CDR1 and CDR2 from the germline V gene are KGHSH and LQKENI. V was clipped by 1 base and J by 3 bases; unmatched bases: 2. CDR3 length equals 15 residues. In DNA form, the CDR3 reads TGTGCCAGCTCACCACAGGGACAGGGGAAAGAGACCCAGTACTTC. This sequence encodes CASSPQGQGKETQYF.

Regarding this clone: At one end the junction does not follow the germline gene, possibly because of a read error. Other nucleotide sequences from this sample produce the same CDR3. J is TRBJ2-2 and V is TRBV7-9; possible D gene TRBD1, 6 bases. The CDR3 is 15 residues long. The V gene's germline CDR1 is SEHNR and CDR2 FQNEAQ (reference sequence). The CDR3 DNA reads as TGTTCCAGCAGCTTCGACAGGTACTCCGCCGGGGAGCTGTTTTTT. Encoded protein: CSSSFDRYSAGELFF.

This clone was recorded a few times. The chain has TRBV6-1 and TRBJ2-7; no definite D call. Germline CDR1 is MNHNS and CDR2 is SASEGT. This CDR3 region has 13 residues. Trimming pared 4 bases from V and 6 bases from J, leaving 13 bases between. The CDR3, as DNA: TGTGCCAGCAGTGTGGTCCGAAGAGGCGAGCAGTACTTC. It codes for CASSVVRRGEQYF.

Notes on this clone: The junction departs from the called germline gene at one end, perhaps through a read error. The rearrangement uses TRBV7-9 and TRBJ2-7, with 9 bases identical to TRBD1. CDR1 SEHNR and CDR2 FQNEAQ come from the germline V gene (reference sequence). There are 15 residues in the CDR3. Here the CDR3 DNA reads TGTTCCAGCAGCTTAAAACAGGGGGCTTCCTACGAGCAGTACTTC. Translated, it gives CSSSLKQGASYEQYF. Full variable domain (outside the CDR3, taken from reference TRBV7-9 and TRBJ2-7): DTGVSQNPRHKITKRGQNVTFRCDPISEHNRLYWYRQTLGQGPEFLTYFQNEAQLEKSRLLSDRFSAERPKGSFSTLEIQRTEQGDSAMYLCSSSLKQGASYEQYFGPGTRLTVT.

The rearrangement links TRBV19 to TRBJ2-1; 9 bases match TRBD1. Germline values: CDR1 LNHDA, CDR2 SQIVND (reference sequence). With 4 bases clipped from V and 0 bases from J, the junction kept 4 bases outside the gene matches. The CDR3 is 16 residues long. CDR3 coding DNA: TGTGCCAGTAGTACCCAGACAGGGGGCTCCTACAATGAGCAGTTCTTC. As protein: CASSTQTGGSYNEQFF. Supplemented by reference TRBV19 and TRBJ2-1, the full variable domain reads DGGITQSPKYLFRKEGQNVTLSCEQNLNHDAMYWYRQDPGQGLRLIYYSQIVNDFQKGDIAEGYSVSREKKESFPLTVTSAQKNPTAFYLCASSTQTGGSYNEQFFGPGTRLTVL.

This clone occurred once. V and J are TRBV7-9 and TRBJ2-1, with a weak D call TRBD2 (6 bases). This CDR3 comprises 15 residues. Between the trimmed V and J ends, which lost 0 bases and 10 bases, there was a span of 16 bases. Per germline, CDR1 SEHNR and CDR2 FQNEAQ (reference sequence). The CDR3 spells CASSLAGRGATEQFF. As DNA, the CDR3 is TGTGCCAGCAGCTTAGCGGGGCGGGGAGCAACGGAGCAGTTCTTC.

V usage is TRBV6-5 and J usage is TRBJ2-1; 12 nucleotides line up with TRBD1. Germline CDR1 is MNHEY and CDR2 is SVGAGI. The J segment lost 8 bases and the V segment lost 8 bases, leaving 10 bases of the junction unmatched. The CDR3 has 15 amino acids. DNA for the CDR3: TGTGCCAGCGCTAGTGGGGACAGGGGGCTGGATGAGCAGTTCTTC. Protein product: CASASGDRGLDEQFF.

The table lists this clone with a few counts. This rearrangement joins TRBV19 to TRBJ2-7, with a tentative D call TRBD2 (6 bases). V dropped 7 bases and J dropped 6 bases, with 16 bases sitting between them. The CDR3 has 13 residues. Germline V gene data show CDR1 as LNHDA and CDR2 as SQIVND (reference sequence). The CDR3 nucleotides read TGTGCCAGTACTGCTACCGGGGGAGGCGAGCAGTACTTC. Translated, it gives CASTATGGGEQYF.

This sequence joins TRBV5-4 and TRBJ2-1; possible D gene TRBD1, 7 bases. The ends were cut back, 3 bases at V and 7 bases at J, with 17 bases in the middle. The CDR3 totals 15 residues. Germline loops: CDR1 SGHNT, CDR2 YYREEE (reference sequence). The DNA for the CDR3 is TGTGCCAGCAGCTCGTTCCAGGGGGGTAGAAATGAGCAGTTCTTC. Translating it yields CASSSFQGGRNEQFF.

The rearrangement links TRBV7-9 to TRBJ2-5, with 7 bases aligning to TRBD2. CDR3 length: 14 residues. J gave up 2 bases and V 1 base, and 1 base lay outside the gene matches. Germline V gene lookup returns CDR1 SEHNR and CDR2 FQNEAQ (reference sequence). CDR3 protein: CASSLVGGQETQYF. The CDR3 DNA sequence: TGTGCCAGCAGCTTAGTGGGAGGGCAAGAGACCCAGTACTTC.

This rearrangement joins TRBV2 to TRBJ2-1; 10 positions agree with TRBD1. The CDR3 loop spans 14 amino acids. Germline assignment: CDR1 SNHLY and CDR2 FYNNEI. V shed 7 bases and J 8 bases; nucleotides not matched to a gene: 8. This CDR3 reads CASKRDRGSDEQFF. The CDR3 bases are TGTGCCAGCAAACGGGACAGGGGAAGCGATGAGCAGTTCTTC.

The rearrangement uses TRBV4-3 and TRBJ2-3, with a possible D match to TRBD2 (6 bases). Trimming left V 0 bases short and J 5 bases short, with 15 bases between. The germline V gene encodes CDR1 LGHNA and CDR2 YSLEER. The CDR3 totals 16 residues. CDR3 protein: CASSQDWGGVVDTQYF. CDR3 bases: TGCGCCAGCAGCCAAGATTGGGGAGGAGTGGTAGATACGCAGTATTTT.

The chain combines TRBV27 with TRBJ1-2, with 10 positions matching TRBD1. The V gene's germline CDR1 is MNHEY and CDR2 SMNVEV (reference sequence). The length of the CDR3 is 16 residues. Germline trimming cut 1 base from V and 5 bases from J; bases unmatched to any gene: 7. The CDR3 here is CASSLWGTGESYGYTF. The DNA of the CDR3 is TGTGCCAGCAGTTTATGGGGGACAGGGGAATCTTATGGCTACACCTTC.

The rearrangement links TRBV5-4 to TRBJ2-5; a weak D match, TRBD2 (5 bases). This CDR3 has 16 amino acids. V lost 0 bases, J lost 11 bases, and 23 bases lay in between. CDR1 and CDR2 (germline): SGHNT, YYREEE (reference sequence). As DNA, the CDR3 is TGTGCCAGCAGCTTGGGCCAGACCCCGGCGGGTGGGGAGCAGTACTTC. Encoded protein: CASSLGQTPAGGEQYF.

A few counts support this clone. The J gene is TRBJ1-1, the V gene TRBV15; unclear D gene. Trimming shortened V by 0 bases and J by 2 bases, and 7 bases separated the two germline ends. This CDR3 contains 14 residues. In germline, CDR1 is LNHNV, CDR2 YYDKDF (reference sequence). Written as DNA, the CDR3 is TGTGCCACCAGCAGAGAAAACTACAACACTGAAGCTTTCTTT. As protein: CATSRENYNTEAFF.

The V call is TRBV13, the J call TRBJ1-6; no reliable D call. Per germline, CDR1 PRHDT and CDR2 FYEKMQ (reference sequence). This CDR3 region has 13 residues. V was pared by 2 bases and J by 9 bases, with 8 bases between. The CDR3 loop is CASSLQGGSPLHF. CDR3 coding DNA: TGTGCCAGCAGCTTACAAGGCGGTTCACCCCTCCACTTT.

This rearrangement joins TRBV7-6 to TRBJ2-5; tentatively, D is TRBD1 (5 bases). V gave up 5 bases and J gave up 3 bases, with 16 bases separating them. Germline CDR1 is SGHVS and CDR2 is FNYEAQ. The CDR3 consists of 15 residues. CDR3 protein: CASSPPRRTKETQYF. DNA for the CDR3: TGTGCCAGCAGCCCCCCCCGTCGGACAAAAGAGACCCAGTACTTC.

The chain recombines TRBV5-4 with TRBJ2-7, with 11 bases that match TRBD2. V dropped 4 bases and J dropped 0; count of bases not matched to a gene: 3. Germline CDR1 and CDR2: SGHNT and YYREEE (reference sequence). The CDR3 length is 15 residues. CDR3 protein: CASSPGLAASYEQYF. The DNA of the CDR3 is TGTGCCAGCAGCCCGGGACTAGCGGCCTCCTACGAGCAGTACTTC.

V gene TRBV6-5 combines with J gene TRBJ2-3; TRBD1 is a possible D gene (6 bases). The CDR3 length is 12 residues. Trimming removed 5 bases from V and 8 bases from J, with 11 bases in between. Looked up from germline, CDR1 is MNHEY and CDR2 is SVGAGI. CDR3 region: CASSTDRGTQYF. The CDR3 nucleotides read TGTGCCAGCAGTACGGACAGAGGTACGCAGTATTTT.

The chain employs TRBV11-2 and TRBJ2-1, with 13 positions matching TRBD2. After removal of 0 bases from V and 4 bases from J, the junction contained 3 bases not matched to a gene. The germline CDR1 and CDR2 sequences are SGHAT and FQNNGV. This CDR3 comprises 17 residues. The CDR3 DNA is TGTGCCAGCAGCTTAGAACTAGCGGGGGGGAGGTACAATGAGCAGTTCTTC. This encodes CASSLELAGGRYNEQFF.

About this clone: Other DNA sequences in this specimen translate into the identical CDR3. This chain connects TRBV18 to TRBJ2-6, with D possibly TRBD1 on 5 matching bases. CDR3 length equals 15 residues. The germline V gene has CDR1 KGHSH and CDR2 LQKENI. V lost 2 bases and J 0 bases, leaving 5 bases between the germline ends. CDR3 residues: CASSPGASGANVLTF. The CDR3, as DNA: TGTGCCAGCTCACCAGGGGCCTCTGGGGCCAACGTCCTGACTTTC. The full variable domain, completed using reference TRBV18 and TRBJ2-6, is NAGVMQNPRHLVRRRGQEARLRCSPMKGHSHVYWYRQLPEEGLKFMVYLQKENIIDESGMPKERFSAEFPKEGPSILRIQQVVRGDSAAYFCASSPGASGANVLTFGAGSRLTVL.

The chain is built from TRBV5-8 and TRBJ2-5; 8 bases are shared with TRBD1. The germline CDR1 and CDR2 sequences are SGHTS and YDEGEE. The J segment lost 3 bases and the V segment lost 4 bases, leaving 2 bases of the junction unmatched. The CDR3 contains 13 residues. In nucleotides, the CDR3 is TGTGCCAGCAGCGTGGACAGGGAAGAGACCCAGTACTTC. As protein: CASSVDREETQYF.

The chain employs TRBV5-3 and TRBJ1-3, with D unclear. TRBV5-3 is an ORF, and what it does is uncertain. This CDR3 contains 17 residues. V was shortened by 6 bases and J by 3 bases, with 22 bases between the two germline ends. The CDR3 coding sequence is TGTGCCAGAATCCCCTCTTTAAGGAGTTTTAATGGAAACACCATATATTTT. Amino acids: CARIPSLRSFNGNTIYF.

CDR3 DNA: TGTGCCAGCAGCCCGTTTAGGGGGAGTTTAGATACGCAGTATTTT. It specifies CASSPFRGSLDTQYF. The chain recombines TRBV7-9 with TRBJ2-3; a weak D match, TRBD1 (6 bases). Trimming removed 5 bases at V and 5 bases at J, with 17 bases between. The CDR3 consists of 15 residues. CDR1 and CDR2 (germline): SEHNR, FQNEAQ (reference sequence).

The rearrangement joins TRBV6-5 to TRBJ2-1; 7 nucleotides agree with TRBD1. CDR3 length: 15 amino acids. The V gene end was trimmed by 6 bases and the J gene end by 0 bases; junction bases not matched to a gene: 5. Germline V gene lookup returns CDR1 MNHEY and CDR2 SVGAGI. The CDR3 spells CASSQGGSSYNEQFF. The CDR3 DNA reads TGTGCCAGCAGCCAAGGGGGCAGCTCCTACAATGAGCAGTTCTTC.

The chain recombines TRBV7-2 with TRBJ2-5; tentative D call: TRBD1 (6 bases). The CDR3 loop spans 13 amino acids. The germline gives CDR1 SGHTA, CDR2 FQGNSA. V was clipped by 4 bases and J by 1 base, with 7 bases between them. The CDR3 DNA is TGTGCCAGCAGCTCACAGGGCCAAGAGACCCAGTACTTC. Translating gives CASSSQGQETQYF. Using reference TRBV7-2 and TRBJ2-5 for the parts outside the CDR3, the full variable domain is GAGVSQSPSNKVTEKGKDVELRCDPISGHTALYWYRQSLGQGLEFLIYFQGNSAPDKSGLPSDRFSAERTGGSVSTLTIQRTQQEDSAVYLCASSSQGQETQYFGPGTRLLVL.